Presented here are 22 T cell receptor beta chains from one specimen sequenced in a study of cytomegalovirus exposure and HLA in healthy donors. The PCR made use of 60 Vbeta and 13 Jbeta primers. TCRdb's table, derived via immunoSEQ multiplex PCR, lists solely in-frame clones and lacks some. The table lists about 140,000 clones, around 80% of them singletons. Sequencing was done on a sample of PBMCs. The receptors were sampled from a woman aged 55-69 years in good health and CMV-seropositive.

This clone was seen more than once but under ten times. The CDR3 DNA is TGTGCCAGCAGCTTAGAGGGGCGGATGCAGTTCTTC. Its translation is CASSLEGRMQFF. This chain links TRBV7-6 with TRBJ2-1; tentative D call: TRBD1 (5 bases). CDR1 and CDR2 from the germline V gene are SGHVS and FNYEAQ. The CDR3 sequence is 12 residues long. The ends were cut back, 1 base at V and 12 bases at J, with 10 bases in the middle.

The chain is built from TRBV19 and TRBJ1-5, with D possibly being TRBD1 (5 bases). CDR1 and CDR2 from the germline V gene are LNHDA and SQIVND (reference sequence). The CDR3 has 13 amino acids. Trimming cost V 10 bases and J 4 bases, with 14 bases left between them. The chain's CDR3 is CATRGATNQPQHF. CDR3 in DNA: TGTGCCACTCGCGGGGCCACTAATCAGCCCCAGCATTTT.

This rearrangement joins TRBV29-1 to TRBJ1-1; perhaps TRBD1 as D (5 bases). Per the germline V gene, CDR1 is SQVTM and CDR2 is ANQGSEA. V gave up 8 bases and J gave up 0 bases, with 16 bases separating them. This CDR3 is built from 14 residues. The CDR3 DNA is TGCAGCACCAATCTTCAGGGCATGAACACTGAAGCTTTCTTT. Residues: CSTNLQGMNTEAFF. The whole variable domain, filled in from reference TRBV29-1 and TRBJ1-1, reads SAVISQKPSRDICQRGTSLTIQCQVDSQVTMMFWYRQQPGQSLTLIATANQGSEATYESGFVIDKFPISRPNLTFSTLTVSNMSPEDSSIYLCSTNLQGMNTEAFFGQGTRLTVV.

This clone was seen more than once but under ten times. V gene TRBV10-3 combines with J gene TRBJ2-3, with 8 positions matching TRBD2. Germline-derived CDR1 and CDR2 are ENHRY and SYGVKD. V shed 9 bases, J shed 1 base, and the junction held 3 bases outside the gene matches. The CDR3 is 13 residues long. The chain's CDR3 is CAIAGDRTDTQYF. The DNA of the CDR3 is TGTGCCATAGCGGGGGACCGCACAGATACGCAGTATTTT.

The chain couples TRBV23-1 to TRBJ2-3; TRBD1 matches at 9 bases. TRBV23-1 belongs to the ORF category, with a function that is uncertain. The CDR3 has 17 residues. Losses at the gene ends were 0 bases for V and 4 bases for J; bases not matched to a gene: 8. CDR3 protein: CASSQSWTGEDADTQYF. CDR3 coding DNA: TGCGCCAGCAGTCAATCATGGACAGGGGAGGATGCAGATACGCAGTATTTT.

The genes are TRBV28 and TRBJ2-7; D may be TRBD2 (6 bases). The CDR3 runs to 14 residues. The V gene's germline CDR1 is MDHEN and CDR2 SYDVKM. Trimming took 5 bases from V and 0 from J, leaving 11 bases between them. CDR3 residues: CASSITSSSYEQYF. In nucleotides, the CDR3 is TGTGCCAGCAGTATCACTAGCAGCTCCTACGAGCAGTACTTC.

The chain has TRBV28 and TRBJ2-7, with D possibly TRBD2 on 5 matching bases. Trimming took 2 bases from V and 12 from J, leaving 20 bases between them. From germline, CDR1 is MDHEN and CDR2 SYDVKM. The CDR3 contains 14 residues. The chain's CDR3 is CASSLNADSQKRYF. The DNA of the CDR3 is TGTGCCAGCAGTTTAAACGCGGACTCACAGAAGCGGTACTTC.

The chain uses TRBV6-5 and TRBJ2-5; D gene unclear. V lost 0 bases and J lost 6, with 11 bases in between. Germline V lookup: CDR1 MNHEY, CDR2 SVGAGI. This CDR3 has 14 amino acids. This chain's CDR3 is CASSYSRQSQTQYF. DNA for the CDR3: TGTGCCAGCAGTTACTCGCGGCAGTCCCAGACCCAGTACTTC.

J is TRBJ2-3 and V is TRBV13, with D hard to call. Trimming took off 2 bases at V and 5 bases at J, with 8 bases between the two ends. The V gene's germline CDR1 is PRHDT and CDR2 FYEKMQ (reference sequence). The CDR3 is made up of 13 amino acids. In nucleotides, the CDR3 is TGTGCCAGCAGCTTACGCAGGCGAGATACGCAGTATTTT. This gives the protein CASSLRRRDTQYF.

V usage is TRBV5-1 and J usage is TRBJ2-1, with 7 bases fitting TRBD1. The germline V gene encodes CDR1 SGHRS and CDR2 YFSETQ. The V segment lost 5 bases and the J segment 6 bases; nucleotides outside the gene matches: 8. The CDR3 runs 14 residues. The CDR3 bases are TGCGCCAGCAGTTATGGGACAGAGGGCAATGAGCAGTTCTTC. This codes for CASSYGTEGNEQFF. The full variable domain, completed using reference TRBV5-1 and TRBJ2-1, is KAGVTQTPRYLIKTRGQQVTLSCSPISGHRSVSWYQQTPGQGLQFLFEYFSETQRNKGNFPGRFSGRQFSNSRSEMNVSTLELGDSALYLCASSYGTEGNEQFFGPGTRLTVL.

The rearrangement links TRBV5-6 to TRBJ1-3; the match to TRBD1 covers 7 bases. Germline trimming cut 5 bases from V and 4 bases from J; bases unmatched to any gene: 9. The CDR3 totals 15 residues. Germline CDR1 and CDR2: SGHDT and YYEEEE. The chain's CDR3 is CASSPDRVDGNTIYF. CDR3 nucleotide sequence: TGTGCCAGCAGTCCTGACAGGGTAGACGGAAACACCATATATTTT.

The chain is built from TRBV7-6 and TRBJ2-1, with 8 bases identical to TRBD1. Germline V gene data show CDR1 as SGHVS and CDR2 as FNYEAQ. This CDR3 is 15 amino acids long. V trimming: 5 bases; J trimming: 7 bases; junction bases outside the gene matches: 10. CDR3 amino acids: CASSIQGAQGNEQFF. The DNA of the CDR3 is TGTGCCAGCAGCATCCAGGGGGCGCAGGGTAATGAGCAGTTCTTC.

The rearrangement joins TRBV2 to TRBJ2-2, with unresolved D. The CDR3 length is 14 residues. V shed 2 bases and J shed 4 bases, with 8 bases lying between them. Germline V CDR1 and CDR2: SNHLY, FYNNEI. CDR3 protein: CASSERAFTGELFF. The CDR3 region has the DNA TGTGCCAGCAGTGAACGCGCGTTCACCGGGGAGCTGTTTTTT.

The J gene is TRBJ2-7, the V gene TRBV30; a possible D gene is TRBD1 (5 bases). Trimming took 2 bases from V and 1 from J, leaving 18 bases between them. Germline CDR1 reads GTSNPN; CDR2 reads SVGIG (reference sequence). The length of the CDR3 is 16 residues. The CDR3 sequence is CAWSPTTTANSYEQYF. CDR3 in DNA: TGTGCCTGGAGTCCCACCACGACAGCAAATTCCTACGAGCAGTACTTC. The whole variable domain, filled in from reference TRBV30 and TRBJ2-7, reads SQTIHQWPATLVQPVGSPLSLECTVEGTSNPNLYWYRQAAGRGLQLLFYSVGIGQISSEVPQNLSASRPQDRQFILSSKKLLLSDSGFYLCAWSPTTTANSYEQYFGPGTRLTVT.

The chain is built from TRBV5-4 and TRBJ2-1; 12 bases match TRBD2. This CDR3 has 16 amino acids. The germline V gene has CDR1 SGHNT and CDR2 YYREEE (reference sequence). The V and J ends lost 0 bases and 9 bases, in that order; junction bases with no gene match: 7. DNA of the CDR3: TGTGCCAGCAGCTTGGGGTTGCTAGCGGGAGGGGGTGAGCAGTTCTTC. Protein: CASSLGLLAGGGEQFF.

Remarks on this clone: This sample includes further DNA sequences coding for the same CDR3. The chain employs TRBV5-1 and TRBJ1-2; 8 positions match TRBD1. The CDR3 covers 14 residues. CDR1 is SGHRS, CDR2 YFSETQ, per germline. V was clipped by 2 bases and J by 5 bases; unmatched bases: 5. CDR3 in amino acids: CASSLGQGGYGYTF. The CDR3 region has the DNA TGCGCCAGCAGCTTAGGACAGGGAGGATATGGCTACACCTTC.

V is TRBV5-1 and J is TRBJ2-5, with TRBD2 matching 14 bases. Losses at the gene ends were 4 bases for V and 4 bases for J; bases not matched to a gene: 6. Germline CDR1 SGHRS, CDR2 YFSETQ. This CDR3 is built from 16 residues. The CDR3 spells CASSMGLAGVGETQYF. In DNA, the CDR3 is TGCGCCAGCAGCATGGGACTAGCGGGAGTAGGAGAGACCCAGTACTTC.

The chain has TRBV11-2 and TRBJ1-2; the D gene is possibly TRBD1 (6 bases). V was cut by 5 bases and J by 8 bases, with 15 bases left in between. The CDR3 is made up of 13 amino acids. From germline, CDR1 is SGHAT and CDR2 FQNNGV. CDR3 bases: TGTGCCAGCAGCCCGGACAGCGCTCTGGGCTACACCTTC. It encodes CASSPDSALGYTF.

The J gene is TRBJ2-3, the V gene TRBV27; tentative D call: TRBD1 (5 bases). V lost 7 bases, J lost 2 bases, and 19 bases lay in between. The CDR3 consists of 16 residues. Germline V gene lookup returns CDR1 MNHEY and CDR2 SMNVEV (reference sequence). In DNA form, the CDR3 reads TGTGCCAGCACCTCCCTCCCAGGGCTAGTCACAGATACGCAGTATTTT. This sequence encodes CASTSLPGLVTDTQYF.

This clone was counted once. The junction departs from germline at one end; a sequencing error may be responsible. The chain combines TRBV4-1 with TRBJ2-1; TRBD2 matches at 9 bases. The CDR3 covers 17 residues. Looked up from germline, CDR1 is MGHRA and CDR2 is YSYEKL. The CDR3 loop is CASSQGSGGRAYNEQFF. For the CDR3, the DNA is TGCGCCAGCAGCCAGGGAAGCGGCGGGAGGGCCTATAATGAGCAGTTCTTC.

Comments on this clone: Relative to the germline gene, one junction end is altered; a read error may explain this. V and J are TRBV14 and TRBJ1-3; D not resolved. The CDR3 contains 11 residues. Germline V CDR1 and CDR2: SGHDN, FVKESK. CDR3 DNA: TGTGCCAGCAGCCAAGAGGGCGGGGTCCCATTT. Translation gives CASSQEGGVPF.

The chain carries TRBV9 and TRBJ2-6; 14 nucleotides align to TRBD2. The CDR3 consists of 18 residues. With 3 bases clipped from V and 3 bases from J, the junction kept 5 bases outside the gene matches. Germline V lookup: CDR1 SGDLS, CDR2 YYNGEE. The CDR3 spells CASSAGTSGSVGANVLTF. CDR3 bases: TGTGCCAGCAGCGCTGGGACTAGCGGGAGCGTTGGGGCCAACGTCCTGACTTTC.